Listed below are T cell receptor beta chains from one sample, sequenced in a study of cytomegalovirus exposure and HLA in healthy donors. Method: immunoSEQ multiplex PCR; TCRdb's copy keeps in-frame clones and lacks some. The sample shows a few hundred thousand clones, approximately 90% of them seen only once. Sequencing used PBMCs. These receptors were collected from a woman aged 18-35 years in good health and CMV-seronegative. Each CDR3 is given with its conserved first and last residue. D genes are given only for firm matches. Size tells how often a clone was seen (once, few, many) or the class of an expanded clone, and some rows leave it out.

clone size	V gene	J gene	D gene	CDR3 protein	CDR3 DNA
NA	TRBV5-1	TRBJ2-2	NA	CASSLEQKSELFF	TGCGCCAGCAGCTTGGAACAGAAATCGGAGCTGTTTTTT
NA	TRBV29-1	TRBJ1-1	TRBD1	CSVDGRGPKGTEAFF	TGCAGCGTTGACGGCAGGGGGCCTAAAGGAACTGAAGCTTTCTTT
NA	TRBV7-9	TRBJ2-5	TRBD1	CSSSDIPGDRGWETQYF	TGTTCCAGCAGCGATATCCCCGGGGACAGGGGATGGGAGACCCAGTACTTC
NA	TRBV5-1	TRBJ2-7	NA	CASRAASSYEQYF	TGCGCCAGCAGGGCAGCGAGCTCCTACGAGCAGTACTTC
NA	TRBV7-6	TRBJ2-5	TRBD2	CASSLWTSGGGETQYF	TGTGCCAGCAGCTTATGGACTAGCGGGGGGGGAGAGACCCAGTACTTC
NA	TRBV7-9	TRBJ2-7	TRBD1	CASTVWGTGSYEQYF	TGTGCCAGCACAGTGTGGGGGACAGGCTCCTACGAGCAGTACTTC
NA	TRBV7-8	TRBJ2-1	NA	CASSPPPFVGYNEQFF	TGTGCCAGCAGCCCACCCCCATTCGTCGGTTACAATGAGCAGTTCTTC
NA	TRBV19	TRBJ1-2	TRBD1	CAPHAKGASTRLYHGYTF	TGTGCCCCCCATGCGAAGGGGGCATCTACCCGCTTATACCATGGCTACACCTTC
few	TRBV11-2	TRBJ2-7	TRBD1	CASSPVDRAKGAGYEQYF	TGTGCCAGCAGCCCCGTCGACCGTGCGAAGGGGGCAGGGTACGAGCAGTACTTC
NA	TRBV15	TRBJ2-5	TRBD1	CATSRRSQRGQETQYF	TGTGCCACCAGCAGACGCTCTCAGAGGGGGCAGGAGACCCAGTACTTC
NA	TRBV6-4	TRBJ2-2	NA	CASSDESDSGELFF	TGTGCCAGCAGTGACGAATCGGACAGCGGGGAGCTGTTTTTT
NA	TRBV5-1	TRBJ1-1	NA	CASSITGSINAEAFF	TGCGCCAGCAGTATCACAGGGTCGATCAACGCTGAAGCTTTCTTT
NA	TRBV7-9	TRBJ2-5	NA	CASSPRGIETQYF	TGTGCCAGCAGCCCCCGGGGAATAGAGACCCAGTACTTC
NA	TRBV9	TRBJ2-1	NA	CASSVVGGPGEQFF	TGTGCCAGCAGCGTAGTCGGGGGGCCGGGGGAGCAGTTCTTC
NA	TRBV19	TRBJ2-3	NA	CAIGEETDTQYF	TGTGCCATCGGGGAGGAGACAGATACGCAGTATTTT
NA	TRBV7-3	TRBJ1-3	NA	CAPPLDVVMGRLSGNTIYF	TGTGCCCCCCCCTTAGACGTCGTCATGGGCCGTCTCTCTGGAAACACCATATATTTT
NA	TRBV30	TRBJ1-2	TRBD1	CAWSLGGGSYGYTF	TGTGCCTGGAGTTTAGGGGGCGGAAGCTATGGCTACACCTTC
NA	TRBV6-1	TRBJ2-7	TRBD2	CASSGRTSGGYEQYF	TGTGCCAGCTCCGGACGGACTAGCGGGGGTTACGAGCAGTACTTC
NA	TRBV15	TRBJ1-1	NA	CATSTLNTEAFF	TGTGCCACCAGCACGTTAAACACTGAAGCTTTCTTT
NA	TRBV11-2	TRBJ1-5	NA	CASSLEQGGNQPQHF	TGTGCCAGCAGCTTAGAACAGGGTGGGAATCAGCCCCAGCATTTT
few	TRBV5-6	TRBJ1-6	NA	CASSLTDSLNSPLHF	TGTGCCAGCAGCCTGACCGACAGTCTCAATTCACCCCTCCACTTT
once	TRBV11-3	TRBJ1-3	NA	CASSSGVPGNTIYF	TGTGCCAGCAGCTCGGGGGTACCCGGAAACACCATATATTTT
few	TRBV4-2	TRBJ2-5	TRBD2	CASSQGESGGETQYF	TGTGCCAGCAGCCAAGGCGAAAGCGGGGGTGAGACCCAGTACTTC
NA	TRBV19	TRBJ2-7	NA	CASSNNIRAVPYF	TGTGCCAGTAGTAATAATATTCGAGCCGTCCCCTACTTC
NA	TRBV6-5	TRBJ1-2	NA	CASRPGEAYGYTF	TGTGCCAGCAGACCGGGGGAGGCGTATGGCTACACCTTC
NA	TRBV5-4	TRBJ1-2	TRBD1	CASTRTGANYGYTF	TGTGCCAGCACCAGGACAGGGGCTAACTATGGCTACACCTTC
NA	TRBV7-2	TRBJ1-1	TRBD1	CASSPWDRATEAFF	TGTGCCAGCAGCCCCTGGGACAGGGCTACTGAAGCTTTCTTT
NA	TRBV28	TRBJ1-2	TRBD1	CASSLSTGVDGYTF	TGTGCCAGCAGTTTGAGTACAGGGGTCGATGGCTACACCTTC
NA	TRBV12-5	TRBJ1-1	NA	CASGPEVTTEAFF	TGTGCTAGTGGACCTGAGGTAACGACTGAAGCTTTCTTT
NA	TRBV9	TRBJ2-3	NA	CASSVVGEDTQYF	TGTGCCAGCAGCGTAGTGGGAGAAGATACGCAGTATTTT
NA	TRBV5-8	TRBJ2-1	TRBD2	CASRAAGDHYNEQFF	TGTGCCAGCAGGGCAGCGGGGGATCACTACAATGAGCAGTTCTTC
NA	TRBV5-1	TRBJ1-6	TRBD1	CASSLGGTENNSPLHF	TGCGCCAGCAGCTTGGGGGGGACAGAAAATAATTCCCCCCTCCACTTT
NA	TRBV25-1	TRBJ2-7	NA	CASSSLKEQYF	TGTGCCAGCAGTAGCTTGAAGGAGCAGTACTTC
NA	TRBV6-5	TRBJ1-6	TRBD1	CASMGQGGSPLHF	TGTGCCAGCATGGGACAGGGTGGGTCACCCCTCCACTTT
once	TRBV7-9	TRBJ1-2	NA	CASSFSRLTASYYGYTF	TGTGCCAGCAGCTTCAGTCGTTTGACAGCAAGCTACTATGGCTACACCTTC
NA	TRBV5-6	TRBJ1-3	TRBD1	CASSSADRGGNTIYF	TGTGCCAGCAGCAGTGCCGACAGGGGAGGAAACACCATATATTTT
NA	TRBV29-1	TRBJ2-3	TRBD2	CSADGAGGGEDTQYF	TGCAGCGCGGATGGAGCGGGGGGCGGGGAAGATACGCAGTATTTT
NA	TRBV7-6	TRBJ1-1	NA	CASSLGGRGGANTEAFF	TGTGCCAGCAGCTTGGGAGGGCGGGGCGGGGCGAACACTGAAGCTTTCTTT
NA	TRBV4-1	TRBJ1-1	NA	CASSQVILRTISNTEAFF	TGCGCCAGCAGCCAAGTAATATTGCGTACCATATCGAACACTGAAGCTTTCTTT
NA	TRBV2	TRBJ2-5	NA	CASSLQETQYF	TGTGCCAGCAGCTTACAAGAGACCCAGTACTTC
NA	TRBV5-1	TRBJ2-5	NA	CASSLGARGTETQYF	TGCGCCAGCAGCTTGGGAGCCAGGGGTACGGAGACCCAGTACTTC
NA	TRBV11-2	TRBJ2-7	TRBD1	CASSFAGGPYEQYF	TGTGCCAGCAGCTTCGCAGGGGGACCCTACGAGCAGTACTTC
NA	TRBV19	TRBJ2-7	NA	CAASQGSYASYEQYF	TGTGCCGCCTCCCAGGGGTCTTACGCCTCCTACGAGCAGTACTTC
NA	TRBV6-1	TRBJ2-1	TRBD1	CASSEWGQGSEQFF	TGTGCCAGCAGTGAATGGGGACAGGGAAGTGAGCAGTTCTTC
once	TRBV27	TRBJ2-7	NA	CASSARGKDEQYF	TGTGCCAGCAGTGCTAGGGGGAAGGACGAGCAGTACTTC
once	TRBV6-5	TRBJ1-1	NA	CASRKQTAPTEAFF	TGTGCCAGCAGAAAACAGACAGCGCCTACTGAAGCTTTCTTT
NA	TRBV13	TRBJ1-1	TRBD1	CASNQGGGSNTEAFF	TGTGCCTCAAACCAAGGAGGGGGCTCGAACACTGAAGCTTTCTTT
NA	TRBV4-1	TRBJ1-4	NA	CASSQPGGPKGTNEKLFF	TGCGCCAGCAGCCAACCCGGAGGCCCCAAGGGAACTAATGAAAAACTGTTTTTT
NA	TRBV5-1	TRBJ2-2	TRBD1	CASSTTGSGELFF	TGCGCCAGCAGCACGACAGGGTCCGGGGAGCTGTTTTTT
NA	TRBV5-1	TRBJ1-2	NA	CASSLDPGVYGYTF	TGCGCCAGCAGCTTGGATCCGGGAGTGTATGGCTACACCTTC
NA	TRBV11-2	TRBJ1-4	TRBD1	CASSQLYRGRLFF	TGTGCCAGCAGCCAACTTTACAGGGGTCGACTGTTTTTT
NA	TRBV5-1	TRBJ2-1	TRBD2	CASGTSGGAYRGNEQFF	TGCGCCAGCGGGACTAGCGGGGGGGCTTATCGGGGTAATGAGCAGTTCTTC
NA	TRBV7-9	TRBJ1-1	NA	CASSSQGSGTEAFF	TGTGCCAGCAGCTCACAGGGTTCGGGGACTGAAGCTTTCTTT
NA	TRBV5-6	TRBJ2-7	NA	CASSWAVHEQYF	TGTGCCAGCAGCTGGGCAGTCCACGAGCAGTACTTC
NA	TRBV5-4	TRBJ1-6	NA	CASSLGGVTPNSPLHF	TGTGCCAGCAGCTTGGGGGGGGTTACACCTAATTCACCCCTCCACTTT
NA	TRBV11-2	TRBJ2-3	TRBD2	CASSLEIAGKYTDTQYF	TGTGCCAGCAGCTTAGAGATAGCGGGGAAATACACAGATACGCAGTATTTT
NA	TRBV7-3	TRBJ2-7	TRBD2	CASSLYERGRSYEQYF	TGTGCCAGCAGCTTATATGAGCGGGGACGCTCCTACGAGCAGTACTTC
NA	TRBV11-2	TRBJ1-3	NA	CATGAGYGNTIYF	TGTGCCACCGGGGCGGGGTATGGAAACACCATATATTTT
NA	TRBV7-8	TRBJ1-2	NA	CASSFNFPGRGNVNYGYTF	TGTGCCAGCAGCTTTAACTTCCCGGGCAGGGGTAACGTCAACTATGGCTACACCTTC
NA	TRBV18	TRBJ2-1	NA	CASSPPRPGLNEQFF	TGTGCCAGCTCACCACCCCGGCCAGGGCTGAATGAGCAGTTCTTC